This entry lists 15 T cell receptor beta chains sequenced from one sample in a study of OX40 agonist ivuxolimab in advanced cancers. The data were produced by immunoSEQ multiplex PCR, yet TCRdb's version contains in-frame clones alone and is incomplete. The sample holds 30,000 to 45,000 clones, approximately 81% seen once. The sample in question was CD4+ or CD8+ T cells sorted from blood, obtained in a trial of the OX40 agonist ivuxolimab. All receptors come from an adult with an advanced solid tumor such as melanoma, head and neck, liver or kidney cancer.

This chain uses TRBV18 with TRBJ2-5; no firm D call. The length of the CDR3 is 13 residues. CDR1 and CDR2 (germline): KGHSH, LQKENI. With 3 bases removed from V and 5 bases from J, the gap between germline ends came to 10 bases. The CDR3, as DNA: TGTGCCAGCTCACCCCACAGAGATGAGACCCAGTACTTC. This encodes CASSPHRDETQYF.

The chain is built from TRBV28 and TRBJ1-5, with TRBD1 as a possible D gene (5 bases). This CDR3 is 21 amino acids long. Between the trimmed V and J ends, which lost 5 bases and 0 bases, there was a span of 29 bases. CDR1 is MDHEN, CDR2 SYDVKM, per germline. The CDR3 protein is CASSPTPRRRATTYSNQPQHF. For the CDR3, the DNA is TGTGCCAGCAGTCCCACGCCTAGGCGCAGGGCAACTACCTATAGCAATCAGCCCCAGCATTTT.

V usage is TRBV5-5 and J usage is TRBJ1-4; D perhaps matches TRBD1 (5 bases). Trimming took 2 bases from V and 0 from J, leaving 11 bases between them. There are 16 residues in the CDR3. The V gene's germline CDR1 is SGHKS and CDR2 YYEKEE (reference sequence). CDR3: CASSLRGPTTNEKLFF. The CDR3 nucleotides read TGTGCCAGCAGCTTAAGGGGCCCCACAACTAATGAAAAACTGTTTTTT.

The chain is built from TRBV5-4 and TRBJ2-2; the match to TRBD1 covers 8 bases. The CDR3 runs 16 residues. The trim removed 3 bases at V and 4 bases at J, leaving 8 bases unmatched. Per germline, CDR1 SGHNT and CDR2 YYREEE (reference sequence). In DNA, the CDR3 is TGTGCCAGCAGCTCCCCGACAGGGGCGGTCACCGGGGAGCTGTTTTTT. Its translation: CASSSPTGAVTGELFF.

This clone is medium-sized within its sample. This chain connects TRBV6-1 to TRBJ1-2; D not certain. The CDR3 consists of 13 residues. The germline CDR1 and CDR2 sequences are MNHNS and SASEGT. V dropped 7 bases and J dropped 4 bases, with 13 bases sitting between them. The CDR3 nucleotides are TGTGCCAGCATATGGGGAATGGGCTATGGCTACACCTTC. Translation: CASIWGMGYGYTF.

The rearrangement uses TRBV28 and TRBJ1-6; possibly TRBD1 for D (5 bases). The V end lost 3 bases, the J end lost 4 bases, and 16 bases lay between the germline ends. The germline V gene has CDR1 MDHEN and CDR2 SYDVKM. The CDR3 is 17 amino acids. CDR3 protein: CASSFLISGGYNSPLHF. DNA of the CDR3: TGTGCCAGCAGTTTCCTAATTTCGGGGGGGTATAATTCACCCCTCCACTTT.

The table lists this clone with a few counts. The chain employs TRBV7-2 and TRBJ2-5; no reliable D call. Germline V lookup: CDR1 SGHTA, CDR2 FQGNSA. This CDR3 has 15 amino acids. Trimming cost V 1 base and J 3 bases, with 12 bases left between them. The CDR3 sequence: CASSLVWSGEETQYF. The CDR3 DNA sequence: TGTGCCAGCAGCTTAGTGTGGAGTGGGGAAGAGACCCAGTACTTC.

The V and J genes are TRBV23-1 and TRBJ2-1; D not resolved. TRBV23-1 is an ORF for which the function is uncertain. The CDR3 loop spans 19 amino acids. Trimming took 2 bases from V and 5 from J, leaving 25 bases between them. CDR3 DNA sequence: TGCGCCAGCAGTCAAGGGTCGTGGAGTTCACATCTTTCGGACAATGAGCAGTTCTTC. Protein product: CASSQGSWSSHLSDNEQFF.

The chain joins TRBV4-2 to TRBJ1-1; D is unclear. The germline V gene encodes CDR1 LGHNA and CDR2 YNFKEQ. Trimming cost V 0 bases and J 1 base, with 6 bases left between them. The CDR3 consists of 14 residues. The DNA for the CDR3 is TGTGCCAGCAGCCAAGATTCAGAGAACACTGAAGCTTTCTTT. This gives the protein CASSQDSENTEAFF.

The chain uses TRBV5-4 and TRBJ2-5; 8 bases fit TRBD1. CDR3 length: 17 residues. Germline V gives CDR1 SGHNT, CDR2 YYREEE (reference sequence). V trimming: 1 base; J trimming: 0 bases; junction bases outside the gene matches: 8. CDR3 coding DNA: TGTGCCAGCAGCTTGAGGCAGGGGGCCATGTACCAAGAGACCCAGTACTTC. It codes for CASSLRQGAMYQETQYF.

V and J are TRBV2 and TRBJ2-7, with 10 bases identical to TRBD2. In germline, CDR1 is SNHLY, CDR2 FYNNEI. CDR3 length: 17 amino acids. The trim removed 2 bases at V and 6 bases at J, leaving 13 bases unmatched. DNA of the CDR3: TGTGCCAGCAGTGAAAGGGGAATTACTAGCGGGAACCCCGAGCAGTACTTC. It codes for CASSERGITSGNPEQYF. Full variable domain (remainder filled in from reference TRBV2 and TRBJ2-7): EPEVTQTPSHQVTQMGQEVILRCVPISNHLYFYWYRQILGQKVEFLVSFYNNEISEKSEIFDDQFSVERPDGSNFTLKIRSTKLEDSAMYFCASSERGITSGNPEQYFGPGTRLTVT.

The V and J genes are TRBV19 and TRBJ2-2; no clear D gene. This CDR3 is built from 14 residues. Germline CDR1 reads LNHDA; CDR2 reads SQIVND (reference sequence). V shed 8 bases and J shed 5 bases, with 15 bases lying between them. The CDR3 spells CASVSQSWTGELFF. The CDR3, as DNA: TGTGCCAGTGTTAGCCAGAGTTGGACCGGGGAGCTGTTTTTT.

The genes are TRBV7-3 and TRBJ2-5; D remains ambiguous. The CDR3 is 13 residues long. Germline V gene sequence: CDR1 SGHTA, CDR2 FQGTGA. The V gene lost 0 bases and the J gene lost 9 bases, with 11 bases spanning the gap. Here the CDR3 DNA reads TGTGCCAGCAGCTTAACTTCCTCTAGGGCCCAGTACTTC. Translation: CASSLTSSRAQYF.

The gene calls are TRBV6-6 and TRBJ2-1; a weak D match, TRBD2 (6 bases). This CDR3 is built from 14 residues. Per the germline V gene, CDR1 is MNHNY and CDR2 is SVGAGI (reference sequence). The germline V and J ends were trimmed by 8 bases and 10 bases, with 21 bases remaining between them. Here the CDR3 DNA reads TGTGCCAGCGGGGAGGCAGCTCCACAATGGGAGCAGTTCTTC. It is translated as CASGEAAPQWEQFF.

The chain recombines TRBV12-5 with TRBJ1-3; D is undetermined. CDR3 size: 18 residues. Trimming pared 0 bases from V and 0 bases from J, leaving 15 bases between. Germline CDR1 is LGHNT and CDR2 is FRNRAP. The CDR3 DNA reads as TGTGCTAGTGGTTTGGTAGGAGGCACGGCCCCCTCTGGAAACACCATATATTTT. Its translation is CASGLVGGTAPSGNTIYF.